Listed here are 22 T cell receptor beta chains from one sample, sequenced in a study of blood T cell repertoires in COVID-19. This table comes from immunoSEQ multiplex PCR, and its TCRdb copy is limited to in-frame clones, with some not included. This sample has about 81,000 clones, with approximately 78% found just once. The source material was peripheral blood. These TCRs come from a man in his sixties with acute or convalescent COVID-19.

The chain joins TRBV5-1 to TRBJ1-4, with D hard to call. V lost 3 bases and J 3 bases, leaving 9 bases between the germline ends. CDR1 and CDR2 from the germline V gene are SGHRS and YFSETQ. The CDR3 loop spans 14 amino acids. The CDR3 reads CASSSGEANEKLFF. The CDR3 DNA sequence: TGCGCCAGCAGCTCTGGAGAGGCTAATGAAAAACTGTTTTTT.

There are a few counts of this clone. This sequence joins TRBV7-9 and TRBJ1-6; 8 bases are a match to TRBD1. The CDR3 has 14 amino acids. Germline CDR1 reads SEHNR; CDR2 reads FQNEAQ (reference sequence). The V segment lost 5 bases and the J segment 9 bases; nucleotides outside the gene matches: 6. CDR3 DNA sequence: TGTGCCAGCAGCCTCGGACAGGGCGGTTCACCCCTCCACTTT. It is translated as CASSLGQGGSPLHF.

J is TRBJ1-2 and V is TRBV7-8; D gene unclear. Deletions cut 4 bases from V and 4 bases from J, with 13 bases between. CDR3 length: 14 residues. Germline CDR1 is SGHVS and CDR2 is FQNEAQ. CDR3 amino acids: CASSSPRNVYGYTF. The DNA for the CDR3 is TGTGCCAGCAGCTCGCCTAGAAACGTCTATGGCTACACCTTC.

The table lists this clone with a count of one. The chain employs TRBV6-2 or TRBV6-3 and TRBJ2-2; 12 nucleotides match TRBD2. The CDR3 has 17 residues. Germline V CDR1 and CDR2: MNHEY, SVGEGT. V lost 2 bases to trimming and J lost 7 bases; unmatched junction nucleotides: 8. The CDR3, as DNA: TGTGCCAGCAGTTACCCTAGCGGGAGGGCCGGTAGCGGGGAGCTGTTTTTT. It specifies CASSYPSGRAGSGELFF.

V and J are TRBV6-6 and TRBJ1-1; D possibly corresponds to TRBD1 (5 bases). Germline loops: CDR1 MNHNY, CDR2 SVGAGI (reference sequence). There are 14 residues in the CDR3. Trimming removed 6 bases at V and 6 bases at J, with 17 bases between. This CDR3 is CASSSGGSTAEAFF. Written as DNA, the CDR3 is TGTGCCAGCAGCTCTGGGGGGTCAACCGCTGAAGCTTTCTTT.

This clone appeared once. The J gene is TRBJ2-5, the V gene TRBV5-6, with a tentative D call TRBD1 (7 bases). The CDR3 is 16 amino acids. The germline V and J ends were trimmed by 4 bases and 1 base, with 17 bases remaining between them. The V gene's germline CDR1 is SGHDT and CDR2 YYEEEE. CDR3 nucleotides: TGTGCCAGCAGCCTCTTGGGGCAGGGGGGCCAAGAGACCCAGTACTTC. The encoded protein is CASSLLGQGGQETQYF.

CDR3 sequence: CASSEAPSASSYNEQFF. CDR3 DNA sequence: TGCGCCAGCAGTGAGGCTCCTAGCGCAAGCTCCTACAATGAGCAGTTCTTC. J is TRBJ2-1 and V is TRBV10-1; D might be TRBD2 (6 bases). There are 17 residues in the CDR3. V gave up 2 bases and J gave up 0 bases, with 14 bases separating them. Germline values: CDR1 WNHNN, CDR2 SYGVQD (reference sequence).

The chain couples TRBV11-3 to TRBJ2-1; possibly TRBD2 for D (5 bases). The CDR3 sequence is 14 residues long. Germline V gene data show CDR1 as SGHNT and CDR2 as YENEEA. Trimming removed 3 bases from V and 6 bases from J, with 12 bases in between. CDR3 loop: CASSFSGISNEQFF. Written as DNA, the CDR3 is TGTGCCAGCAGCTTTTCCGGGATATCCAATGAGCAGTTCTTC.

This clone has a handful of counts. V gene TRBV10-3 combines with J gene TRBJ2-7; possibly TRBD2 for D (5 bases). V shed 7 bases and J shed 6 bases, with 10 bases lying between them. This CDR3 spans 11 amino acids. CDR1 ENHRY and CDR2 SYGVKD come from the germline V gene. Here the CDR3 reads CAITDGSEQYF. In DNA form, the CDR3 reads TGTGCCATCACCGATGGGAGCGAGCAGTACTTC.

This chain uses TRBV15 with TRBJ2-1; D uncertain. Germline V lookup: CDR1 LNHNV, CDR2 YYDKDF (reference sequence). The length of the CDR3 is 14 residues. Deletions cut 4 bases from V and 6 bases from J, with 13 bases between. The CDR3 bases are TGTGCCACCAGCACCGGTGGGTGGGCCAATGAGCAGTTCTTC. It yields the protein CATSTGGWANEQFF.

In DNA, the CDR3 is TGTGCCAGCAGCTCTAAAGGCGGGGTTGGCGGGGAGCTGTTTTTT. Protein sequence: CASSSKGGVGGELFF. The gene calls are TRBV11-2 and TRBJ2-2; a weak D match, TRBD2 (6 bases). V gave up 4 bases and J gave up 7 bases, with 16 bases separating them. Germline CDR1 reads SGHAT; CDR2 reads FQNNGV. This CDR3 region has 15 residues.

The chain joins TRBV19 to TRBJ2-1, with D tentatively TRBD2 (5 bases). Germline CDR1 and CDR2: LNHDA and SQIVND (reference sequence). CDR3 size: 18 residues. Between the trimmed V and J ends, which lost 3 bases and 8 bases, there was a span of 26 bases. This CDR3 reads CASSMWVGGGSGGDEQFF. Here the CDR3 DNA reads TGTGCCAGTAGTATGTGGGTAGGAGGTGGGAGTGGCGGAGATGAGCAGTTCTTC. The full variable domain, with the rest looked up from reference TRBV19 and TRBJ2-1, is DGGITQSPKYLFRKEGQNVTLSCEQNLNHDAMYWYRQDPGQGLRLIYYSQIVNDFQKGDIAEGYSVSREKKESFPLTVTSAQKNPTAFYLCASSMWVGGGSGGDEQFFGPGTRLTVL.

This clone was counted a single time. The V gene is TRBV24-1, the J gene TRBJ2-1; 10 nucleotides align to TRBD2. J gave up 10 bases and V 12 bases, and 5 bases lay outside the gene matches. CDR3 length equals 11 residues. Looked up from germline, CDR1 is KGHDR and CDR2 is SFDVKD. CDR3 amino acids: CAPLAGVEQFF. The CDR3 DNA reads TGTGCCCCCCTAGCGGGGGTGGAGCAGTTCTTC.

The chain is built from TRBV3-1 (or the pseudogene TRBV3-2) and TRBJ1-2, with D possibly being TRBD1 (5 bases). Germline V gene data show CDR1 as LGHDT and CDR2 as YNNKEL (reference sequence). The CDR3 contains 14 residues. V was trimmed by 0 bases and J by 7 bases, leaving 12 bases between them. The CDR3 DNA follows: TGTGCCAGCAGCCAAGATCCCAGGGTGGCTGGCTACACCTTC. Residues: CASSQDPRVAGYTF.

The chain employs TRBV6-6 and TRBJ2-3; possible D gene TRBD2, 5 bases. This CDR3 comprises 14 residues. V was cut by 10 bases and J by 0 bases, with 14 bases left in between. The germline V gene encodes CDR1 MNHNY and CDR2 SVGAGI (reference sequence). The CDR3 DNA reads TGTGCCACCCTTGGACTCCACAGCACAGATACGCAGTATTTT. This gives the protein CATLGLHSTDTQYF.

This chain uses TRBV6-5 with TRBJ2-7, with D perhaps matching TRBD2 (5 bases). V lost 4 bases and J 3 bases, leaving 13 bases between the germline ends. The length of the CDR3 is 14 residues. Per germline, CDR1 MNHEY and CDR2 SVGAGI. CDR3 amino acids: CASSSRTPNYEQYF. CDR3 nucleotide sequence: TGTGCCAGCAGTTCCAGGACTCCGAACTACGAGCAGTACTTC.

The V and J genes are TRBV28 and TRBJ2-5; 13 bases align to TRBD2. Unmatched junction bases numbered 9, after V lost 3 bases and J lost 8 bases. The CDR3 covers 16 residues. Germline V gene lookup returns CDR1 MDHEN and CDR2 SYDVKM. CDR3 amino acids: CASSFSGLAGLRTQYF. The CDR3, as DNA: TGTGCCAGCAGTTTCTCGGGACTAGCGGGACTAAGAACCCAGTACTTC.

The rearrangement uses TRBV19 and TRBJ1-1, with a tentative D call TRBD1 (5 bases). Germline lookup yields CDR1 LNHDA and CDR2 SQIVND (reference sequence). CDR3 length equals 15 residues. Trimming shortened V by 5 bases and J by 5 bases, and 18 bases separated the two germline ends. CDR3 DNA sequence: TGTGCCAGTAGTGCGGGGCAGGGCGGGTGGACTGAAGCTTTCTTT. Translation gives CASSAGQGGWTEAFF.

The chain employs TRBV24-1 and TRBJ1-2, with 7 bases that match TRBD1. This CDR3 region has 14 residues. Germline loops: CDR1 KGHDR, CDR2 SFDVKD. J gave up 4 bases and V 4 bases, and 5 bases lay outside the gene matches. Here the CDR3 reads CATSDPTGIYGYTF. CDR3 nucleotide sequence: TGTGCCACCAGTGACCCGACAGGGATCTATGGCTACACCTTC.

The chain is built from TRBV2 and TRBJ1-1; 8 positions agree with TRBD1. CDR3 length: 13 residues. After removal of 7 bases from V and 10 bases from J, the junction contained 11 bases not matched to a gene. Germline V gives CDR1 SNHLY, CDR2 FYNNEI. CDR3 in DNA: TGTGCCAGCACCAAGGACAGGGAGGGGGTAGCTTTCTTT. Amino acids: CASTKDREGVAFF. Full variable domain (rest looked up from reference TRBV2 and TRBJ1-1): EPEVTQTPSHQVTQMGQEVILRCVPISNHLYFYWYRQILGQKVEFLVSFYNNEISEKSEIFDDQFSVERPDGSNFTLKIRSTKLEDSAMYFCASTKDREGVAFFGQGTRLTVV.

The V gene is TRBV5-1, the J gene TRBJ2-3; possibly TRBD2 for D (6 bases). V was pared by 7 bases and J by 1 base, with 13 bases between. Germline lookup yields CDR1 SGHRS and CDR2 YFSETQ. The CDR3 is made up of 14 amino acids. CDR3 nucleotides: TGCGCCAGCCACTCGGGGGAGGGCACAGATACGCAGTATTTT. It is translated as CASHSGEGTDTQYF.

The chain employs TRBV6-2 or TRBV6-3 and TRBJ2-4, with D possibly matching TRBD1 (6 bases). CDR1 is MNHEY and CDR2 is SVGEGT in the germline V gene. The CDR3 is 14 residues long. V lost 4 bases, J lost 15 bases, and 22 bases lay in between. The CDR3 region has the DNA TGTGCCAGCAGTTCCCCTCCGACCGGGACATTTCTGTACTTC. Its translation: CASSSPPTGTFLYF.